Shown below are 21 T cell receptor beta chains from a single sample sequenced in a study of regulatory T cells in long-lasting Graves disease. In building TCR beta libraries, iRepertoire HTBI primers were used together with Arm-PCR of CDR3 regions. One entry per CDR3 protein results from TCRdb running MiXCR on the multiplex PCR reads. The table lists roughly 510,000 distinct CDR3 sequences, about 16% of them singletons. The time point denotes: newly diagnosed GD, antithyroid drugs for less than 3 months. RNA isolated from PBMCs was used to make the TCR library. The same sample was also used in a study of T cells in Graves' hyperthyroidism and ophthalmopathy.

Material: peripheral blood mononuclear cells (PBMCs), obtained at new diagnosis, from a patient treated with antithyroid drugs. These receptor sequences come from a man aged 18 to 29 with Graves disease.

This clonotype was recorded a few times. The V gene is TRBV27, the J gene TRBJ1-4; a weak D match, TRBD1 (5 bases). The CDR3 contains 14 residues. V was cut by 3 bases and J by 3 bases, with 8 bases left in between. The germline V gene has CDR1 MNHEY and CDR2 SMNVEV (reference sequence). Written as DNA, the CDR3 is TGTGCCAGCAGTTTCGGGGGGTCTAATGAAAAACTGTTTTTT. Encoded protein: CASSFGGSNEKLFF. The complete variable domain, with remaining parts taken from reference TRBV27 and TRBJ1-4, reads EAQVTQNPRYLITVTGKKLTVTCSQNMNHEYMSWYRQDPGLGLRQIYYSMNVEVTDKGDVPEGYKVSRKEKRNFPLILESPSPNQTSLYFCASSFGGSNEKLFFGSGTQLSVL.

This clonotype was observed a handful of times. This chain uses TRBV7-9 with TRBJ2-1; tentative D call: TRBD2 (6 bases). The CDR3 consists of 13 residues. V dropped 1 base and J dropped 16 bases, with 17 bases sitting between them. CDR1 is SEHNR and CDR2 is FQNEAQ in the germline V gene (reference sequence). The CDR3 protein is CASSLEEGSPPFF. For the CDR3, the DNA is TGTGCCAGCAGCTTAGAGGAGGGGTCCCCTCCATTCTTC.

This clonotype was recorded at least ten times. J is TRBJ2-2 and V is TRBV10-3; D might be TRBD1 (6 bases). Trimming took 4 bases from V and 13 from J, leaving 13 bases between them. The CDR3 runs to 12 residues. Germline loops: CDR1 ENHRY, CDR2 SYGVKD. This CDR3 reads CAISVKGDGLFF. The CDR3 DNA follows: TGTGCCATCAGTGTGAAGGGGGACGGGCTGTTTTTT.

Of note for this clonotype: Possible read error: a much larger clone is one base away. Here the CDR3 omits its conserved ending phenylalanine or tryptophan, so a read error is the likely source. The chain uses TRBV2 and TRBJ1-1; the D is unclear. CDR1 and CDR2 from the germline V gene are SNHLY and FYNNEI. The CDR3 consists of 11 residues. The V end was cut by 3 bases, the J end by 4 bases, with 3 bases between. The CDR3 nucleotides are TGTGCCAGCAGTGATTTCACTGAAGCTTTCTCT. Encoded protein: CASSDFTEAFS.

This clonotype was detected ten times or more. V is TRBV2 and J is TRBJ1-1; no definite D call. CDR1 and CDR2 from the germline V gene are SNHLY and FYNNEI. The CDR3 has 14 amino acids. The V gene lost 3 bases and the J gene lost 1 base, with 9 bases spanning the gap. The CDR3 spells CASSDRDWNTEAFF. CDR3 in DNA: TGTGCCAGCAGTGACAGAGACTGGAACACTGAAGCTTTCTTT.

The J gene is TRBJ2-7, the V gene TRBV28; the match to TRBD1 covers 10 bases. CDR1 and CDR2 (germline): MDHEN, SYDVKM. This CDR3 has 15 residues. V lost 5 bases and J lost 0; bases outside the gene matches: 4. The DNA of the CDR3 is TGTGCCAGCAGTACTGGGGACAGGGGCTCCTACGAGCAGTACTTC. Its protein is CASSTGDRGSYEQYF.

This clonotype has a handful of counts. The chain recombines TRBV6-2 or TRBV6-3 with TRBJ2-3; perhaps TRBD1 as D (6 bases). The CDR3 spans 17 residues. The germline V gene has CDR1 MNHEY and CDR2 SVGEGT. The V and J ends lost 5 bases and 4 bases respectively, with 22 bases between them. This chain's CDR3 is CASSASRGQLEADTQYF. DNA of the CDR3: TGTGCCAGCAGTGCCTCACGCGGACAGTTAGAGGCAGATACGCAGTATTTT.

This clonotype was observed at least ten times. The chain joins TRBV12-3 or TRBV12-4 to TRBJ2-7, with D perhaps TRBD1 or TRBD2 (7 bases each). The V end was cut by 3 bases, the J end by 6 bases, with 12 bases between. CDR3 length: 13 residues. The CDR3 is CASSFRGGGEQYF. CDR3 coding DNA: TGTGCCAGCAGTTTCAGGGGGGGAGGCGAGCAGTACTTC.

The chain is built from TRBV5-1 and TRBJ2-7; either TRBD1 or TRBD2 may fit D (5 bases each). Germline V gene lookup returns CDR1 SGHRS and CDR2 YFSETQ. Trimming removed 0 bases from V and 0 bases from J, with 19 bases in between. The CDR3 runs to 18 residues. The CDR3 sequence: CASSLAPSGAGSSYEQYF. The CDR3, as DNA: TGCGCCAGCAGCTTGGCCCCTTCCGGGGCAGGGAGCTCCTACGAGCAGTACTTC.

This clonotype was picked up many times. The chain carries TRBV11-2 and TRBJ2-2, with 14 bases matching TRBD2. V was pared by 5 bases and J by 7 bases, with 0 bases of the junction left unmatched. CDR1 and CDR2 from the germline V gene are SGHAT and FQNNGV. The CDR3 totals 14 residues. CDR3 in DNA: TGTGCCAGCAGCGGACTAGCGGGAGGCGGGGAGCTGTTTTTT. Translated, it gives CASSGLAGGGELFF.

In DNA, the CDR3 is TGTGCCAGCAGCCGGACTAGCGGGAGACGGTTGCTAGGGGAGACCCAGTACTTC. It codes for CASSRTSGRRLLGETQYF. This sequence joins TRBV7-2 and TRBJ2-5, with 13 bases that match TRBD2. There are 18 residues in the CDR3. Germline V gene data show CDR1 as SGHTA and CDR2 as FQGNSA. The trim removed 5 bases at V and 5 bases at J, leaving 14 bases unmatched.

This clonotype has just a few counts. The chain carries TRBV5-1 and TRBJ2-1; either TRBD1 or TRBD2 may supply D (5 bases each). The DNA end lines up better with TRBJ2-5; the J call may be wrong. Germline V gene data show CDR1 as SGHRS and CDR2 as YFSETQ. This CDR3 region has 15 residues. This CDR3 reads CASSMGSWGQETQYF. The CDR3 DNA reads as TGCGCCAGCAGCATGGGGTCGTGGGGGCAAGAGACCCAGTACTTC.

The chain uses TRBV20-1 and TRBJ2-5; TRBD1 matches 8 bases. Germline CDR1 DFQATT, CDR2 SNEGSKA (reference sequence). There are 13 residues in the CDR3. V shed 2 bases, J shed 5 bases, and the junction held 4 bases outside the gene matches. The CDR3 is CSARQGASETQYF. The CDR3 DNA sequence: TGCAGTGCTAGACAGGGGGCTTCGGAGACCCAGTACTTC.

This clonotype has a count of ten or more. The rearrangement joins TRBV2 to TRBJ1-6; D is undetermined. CDR3 length equals 12 residues. Trimming took off 6 bases at V and 5 bases at J, with 5 bases between the two ends. Germline V lookup: CDR1 SNHLY, CDR2 FYNNEI. The CDR3 nucleotides read TGTGCCAGCAGGGAGAATAATTCACCCCTCCACTTT. Protein sequence: CASRENNSPLHF. Complete variable domain (other parts from reference TRBV2 and TRBJ1-6): EPEVTQTPSHQVTQMGQEVILRCVPISNHLYFYWYRQILGQKVEFLVSFYNNEISEKSEIFDDQFSVERPDGSNFTLKIRSTKLEDSAMYFCASRENNSPLHFGNGTRLTVT.

V gene TRBV5-1 combines with J gene TRBJ2-3; 8 nucleotides line up with TRBD2. The ends lost 1 base at V and 4 bases at J; junction bases unmatched: 5. Germline lookup yields CDR1 SGHRS and CDR2 YFSETQ. This CDR3 is built from 15 residues. The CDR3 region is CASSLTAGVPDTQYF. CDR3 nucleotide sequence: TGCGCCAGCAGCTTGACAGCGGGAGTGCCAGATACGCAGTATTTT.

This clonotype was seen a few times. J is TRBJ2-7 and V is TRBV11-2; TRBD1 matches at 8 bases. Trimming took 3 bases from V and 6 from J; bases not matched to a gene: 16. The CDR3 sequence is 17 residues long. The germline gives CDR1 SGHAT, CDR2 FQNNGV. The CDR3 DNA sequence: TGTGCCAGCAGCTTTAGGAGTTCGGGACAGGCAATCCTCGAGCAGTACTTC. This sequence encodes CASSFRSSGQAILEQYF. The entire variable domain, with the rest obtained from reference TRBV11-2 and TRBJ2-7, is as follows: EAGVAQSPRYKIIEKRQSVAFWCNPISGHATLYWYQQILGQGPKLLIQFQNNGVVDDSQLPKDRFSAERLKGVDSTLKIQPAKLEDSAVYLCASSFRSSGQAILEQYFGPGTRLTVT.

This clonotype has more than one count but fewer than ten. The junction and the germline gene differ at one end; a read error may be behind it. DNA for the CDR3: TGTGCCAGCAGCCTCCCTTACAGAGAAAGACGGACCCAGAGAACTAACTATGGCTACACCTTC. The encoded protein is CASSLPYRERRTQRTNYGYTF. This chain uses TRBV5-1 with TRBJ1-2, with no clear D. The CDR3 runs 21 residues. The germline CDR1 and CDR2 sequences are SGHRS and YFSETQ.

In its sample, this clonotype was seen many times. The V call is TRBV7-6, the J call TRBJ2-1; 7 nucleotides line up with TRBD1. Germline lookup yields CDR1 SGHVS and CDR2 FNYEAQ. The CDR3 spans 13 residues. V dropped 8 bases and J dropped 0; count of bases not matched to a gene: 1. In DNA, the CDR3 is TGTGCCAGCGGGACAGTCTCCTACAATGAGCAGTTCTTC. This encodes CASGTVSYNEQFF.

On this clonotype: Possible read error: a much larger clone is one base away. Likely a read error: the CDR3 ends without its conserved phenylalanine or tryptophan. V gene TRBV3-1 combines with J gene TRBJ2-3; D is undetermined. The CDR3 has 13 amino acids. V lost 2 bases and J 4 bases, leaving 7 bases between the germline ends. CDR1 is LGHDT and CDR2 is YNNKEL in the germline V gene (reference sequence). The CDR3 is CASSQRTPDTQYS. CDR3 nucleotides: TGTGCCAGCAGCCAAAGAACTCCAGATACGCAGTATTCT.

This clonotype was seen ten or more times. The rearrangement joins TRBV11-1 to TRBJ2-7; the D gene could be TRBD1 or TRBD2 (6 bases each). CDR3 length: 14 amino acids. With 8 bases removed from V and 3 bases from J, the gap between germline ends came to 17 bases. Germline-derived CDR1 and CDR2 are SGHAT and FQDESV (reference sequence). The CDR3 spells CASQPGAAGYEQYF. The CDR3 DNA reads as TGTGCCAGCCAACCGGGGGCAGCGGGCTACGAGCAGTACTTC.

The V gene is TRBV14, the J gene TRBJ2-7; a possible D gene is TRBD1 (6 bases). The germline gives CDR1 SGHDN, CDR2 FVKESK. The V gene lost 0 bases and the J gene lost 2 bases, with 11 bases spanning the gap. The CDR3 is 15 amino acids. The CDR3 reads CASSQDQGRPYEQYF. The CDR3 DNA reads TGTGCCAGCAGCCAAGACCAGGGGCGGCCCTACGAGCAGTACTTC.